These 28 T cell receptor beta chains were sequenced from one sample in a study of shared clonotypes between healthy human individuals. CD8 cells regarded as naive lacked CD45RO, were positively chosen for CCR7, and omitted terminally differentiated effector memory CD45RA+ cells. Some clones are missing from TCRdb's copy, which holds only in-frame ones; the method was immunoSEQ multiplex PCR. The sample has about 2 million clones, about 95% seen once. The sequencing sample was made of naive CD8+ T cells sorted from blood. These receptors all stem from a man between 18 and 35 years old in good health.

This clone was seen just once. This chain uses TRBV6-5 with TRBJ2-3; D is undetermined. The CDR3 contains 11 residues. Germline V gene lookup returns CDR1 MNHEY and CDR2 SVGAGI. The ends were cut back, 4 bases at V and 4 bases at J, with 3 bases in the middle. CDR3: CASSLSDTQYF. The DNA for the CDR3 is TGTGCCAGCAGTTTGTCAGATACGCAGTATTTT.

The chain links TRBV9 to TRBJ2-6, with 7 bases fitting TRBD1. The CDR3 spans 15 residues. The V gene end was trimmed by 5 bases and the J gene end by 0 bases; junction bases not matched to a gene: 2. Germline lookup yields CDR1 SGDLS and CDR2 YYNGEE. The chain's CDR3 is CASSDRVSGANVLTF. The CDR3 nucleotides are TGTGCCAGCAGTGACAGGGTCTCTGGGGCCAACGTCCTGACTTTC.

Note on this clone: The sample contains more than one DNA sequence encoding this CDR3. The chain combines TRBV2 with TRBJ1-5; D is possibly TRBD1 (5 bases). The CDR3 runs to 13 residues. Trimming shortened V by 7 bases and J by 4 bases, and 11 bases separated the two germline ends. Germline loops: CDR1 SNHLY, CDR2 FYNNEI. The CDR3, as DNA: TGTGCCAGCACGGGGCAAGGGAATCAGCCCCAGCATTTT. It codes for CASTGQGNQPQHF.

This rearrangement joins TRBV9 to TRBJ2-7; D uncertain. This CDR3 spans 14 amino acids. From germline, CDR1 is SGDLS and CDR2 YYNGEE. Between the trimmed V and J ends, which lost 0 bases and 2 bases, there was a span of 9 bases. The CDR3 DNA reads TGTGCCAGCAGCGTAGATGACTCCACCTACGAGCAGTACTTC. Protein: CASSVDDSTYEQYF.

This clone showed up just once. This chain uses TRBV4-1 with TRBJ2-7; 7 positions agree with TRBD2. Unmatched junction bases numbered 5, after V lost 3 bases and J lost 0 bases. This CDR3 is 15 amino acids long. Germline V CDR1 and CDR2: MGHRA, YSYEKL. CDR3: CASSHRGDGSYEQYF. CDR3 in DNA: TGCGCCAGCAGCCACCGGGGGGACGGCTCCTACGAGCAGTACTTC.

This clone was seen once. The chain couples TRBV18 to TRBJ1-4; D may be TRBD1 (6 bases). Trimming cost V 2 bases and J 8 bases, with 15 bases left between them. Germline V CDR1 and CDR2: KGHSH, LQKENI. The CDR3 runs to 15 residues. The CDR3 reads CASSPGAGASEKLFF. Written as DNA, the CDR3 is TGTGCCAGCTCACCAGGGGCAGGGGCCTCAGAAAAACTGTTTTTT. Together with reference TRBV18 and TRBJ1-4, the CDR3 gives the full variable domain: NAGVMQNPRHLVRRRGQEARLRCSPMKGHSHVYWYRQLPEEGLKFMVYLQKENIIDESGMPKERFSAEFPKEGPSILRIQQVVRGDSAAYFCASSPGAGASEKLFFGSGTQLSVL.

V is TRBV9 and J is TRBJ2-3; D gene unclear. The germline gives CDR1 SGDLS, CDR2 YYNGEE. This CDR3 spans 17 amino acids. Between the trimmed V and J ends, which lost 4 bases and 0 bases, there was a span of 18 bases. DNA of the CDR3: TGTGCCAGCAGCCCCCGGAGCGAGCCCTTTAGCACAGATACGCAGTATTTT. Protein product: CASSPRSEPFSTDTQYF.

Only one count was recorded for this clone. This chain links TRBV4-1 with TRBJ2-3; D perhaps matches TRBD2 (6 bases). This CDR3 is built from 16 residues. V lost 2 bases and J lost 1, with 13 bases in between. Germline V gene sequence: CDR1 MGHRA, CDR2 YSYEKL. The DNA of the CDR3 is TGCGCCAGCAGCCAAACCGGGACTGGAGGCACAGATACGCAGTATTTT. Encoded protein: CASSQTGTGGTDTQYF.

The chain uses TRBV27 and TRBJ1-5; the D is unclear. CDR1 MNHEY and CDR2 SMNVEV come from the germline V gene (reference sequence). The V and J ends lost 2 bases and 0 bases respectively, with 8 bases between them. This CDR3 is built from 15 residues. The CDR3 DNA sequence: TGTGCCAGCAGTTTAAACACAGATAGCAATCAGCCCCAGCATTTT. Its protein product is CASSLNTDSNQPQHF.

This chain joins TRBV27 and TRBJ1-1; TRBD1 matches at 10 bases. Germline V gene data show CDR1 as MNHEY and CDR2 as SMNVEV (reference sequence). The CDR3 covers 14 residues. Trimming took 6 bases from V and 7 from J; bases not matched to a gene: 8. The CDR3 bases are TGTGCCAGCAGGGGACAGGGGAGAGGGGGTGAAGCTTTCTTT. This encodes CASRGQGRGGEAFF.

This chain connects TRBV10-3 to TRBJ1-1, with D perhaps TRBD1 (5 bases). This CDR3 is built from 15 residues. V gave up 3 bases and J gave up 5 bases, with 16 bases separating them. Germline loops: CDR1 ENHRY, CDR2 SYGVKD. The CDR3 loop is CAISDPTRQRTEAFF. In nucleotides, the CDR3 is TGTGCCATCAGTGACCCTACCAGACAGCGTACTGAAGCTTTCTTT.

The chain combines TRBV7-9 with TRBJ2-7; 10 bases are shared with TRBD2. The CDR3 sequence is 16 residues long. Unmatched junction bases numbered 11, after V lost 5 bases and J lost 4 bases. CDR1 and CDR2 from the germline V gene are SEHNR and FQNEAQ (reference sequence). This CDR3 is CASSPPQTSGSYEQYF. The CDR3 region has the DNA TGTGCCAGCAGCCCACCCCAGACTAGCGGGTCATACGAGCAGTACTTC.

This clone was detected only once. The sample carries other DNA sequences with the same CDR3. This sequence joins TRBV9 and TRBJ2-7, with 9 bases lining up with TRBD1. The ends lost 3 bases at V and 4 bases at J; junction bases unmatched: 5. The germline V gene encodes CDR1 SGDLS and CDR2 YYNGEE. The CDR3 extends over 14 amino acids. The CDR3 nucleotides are TGTGCCAGCAGCGCCGGGACAGGGAGGTACGAGCAGTACTTC. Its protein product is CASSAGTGRYEQYF.

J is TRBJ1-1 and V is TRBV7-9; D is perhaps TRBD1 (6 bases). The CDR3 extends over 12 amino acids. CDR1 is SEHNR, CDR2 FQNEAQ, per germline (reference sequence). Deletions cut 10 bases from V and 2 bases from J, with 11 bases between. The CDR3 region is CATAGVNTEAFF. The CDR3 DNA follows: TGTGCCACCGCAGGGGTTAACACTGAAGCTTTCTTT.

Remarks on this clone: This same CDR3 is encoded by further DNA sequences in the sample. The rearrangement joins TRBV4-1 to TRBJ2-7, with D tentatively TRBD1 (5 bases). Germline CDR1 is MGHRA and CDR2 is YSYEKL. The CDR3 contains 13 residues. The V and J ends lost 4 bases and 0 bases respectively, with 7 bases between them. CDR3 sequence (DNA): TGCGCCAGCAGCCCGACAGTCTCCTACGAGCAGTACTTC. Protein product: CASSPTVSYEQYF.

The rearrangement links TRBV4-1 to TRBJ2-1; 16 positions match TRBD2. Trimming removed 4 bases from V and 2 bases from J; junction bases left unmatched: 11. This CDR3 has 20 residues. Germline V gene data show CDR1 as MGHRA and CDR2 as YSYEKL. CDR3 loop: CASSPAGTSGGAAAYNEQFF. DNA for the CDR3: TGCGCCAGCAGCCCGGCCGGGACTAGCGGGGGGGCAGCCGCCTACAATGAGCAGTTCTTC.

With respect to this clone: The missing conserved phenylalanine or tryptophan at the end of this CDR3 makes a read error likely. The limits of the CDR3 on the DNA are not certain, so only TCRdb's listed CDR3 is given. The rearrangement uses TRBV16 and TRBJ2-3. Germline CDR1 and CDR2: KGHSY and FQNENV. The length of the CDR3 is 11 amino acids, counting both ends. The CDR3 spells CASSQLGNYRI.

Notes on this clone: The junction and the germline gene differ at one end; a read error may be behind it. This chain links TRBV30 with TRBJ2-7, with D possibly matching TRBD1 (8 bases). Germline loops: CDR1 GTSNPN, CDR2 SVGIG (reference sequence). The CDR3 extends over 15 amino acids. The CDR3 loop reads CACSGAGGASNEQYF. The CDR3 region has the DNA TGTGCCTGCAGCGGGGCAGGGGGCGCCTCCAACGAGCAGTACTTC.

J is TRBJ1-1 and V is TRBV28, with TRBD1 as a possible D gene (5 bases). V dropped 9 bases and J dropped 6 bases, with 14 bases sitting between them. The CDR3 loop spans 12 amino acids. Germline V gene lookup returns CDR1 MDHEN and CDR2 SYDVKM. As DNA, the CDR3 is TGTGCCAGTTTGGGGGGATGGGCTGAAGCTTTCTTT. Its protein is CASLGGWAEAFF.

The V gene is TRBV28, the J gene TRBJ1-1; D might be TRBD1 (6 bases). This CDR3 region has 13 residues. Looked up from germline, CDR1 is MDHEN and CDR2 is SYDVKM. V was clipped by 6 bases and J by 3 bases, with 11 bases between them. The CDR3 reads CASRGTLYTEAFF. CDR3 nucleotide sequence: TGTGCCAGCAGGGGGACACTCTACACTGAAGCTTTCTTT.

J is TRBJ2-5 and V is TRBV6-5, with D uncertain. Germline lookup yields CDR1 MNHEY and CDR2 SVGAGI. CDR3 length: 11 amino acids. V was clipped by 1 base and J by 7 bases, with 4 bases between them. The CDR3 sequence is CASSYWGTQYF. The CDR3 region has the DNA TGTGCCAGCAGTTACTGGGGGACCCAGTACTTC.

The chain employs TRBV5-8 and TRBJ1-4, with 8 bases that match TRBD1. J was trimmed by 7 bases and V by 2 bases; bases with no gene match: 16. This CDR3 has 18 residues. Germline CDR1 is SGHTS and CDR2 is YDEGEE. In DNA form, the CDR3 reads TGTGCCAGCAGCTTCGGACAGGGTGTTGGCCTTTTTCGTGAAAAACTGTTTTTT. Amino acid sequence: CASSFGQGVGLFREKLFF.

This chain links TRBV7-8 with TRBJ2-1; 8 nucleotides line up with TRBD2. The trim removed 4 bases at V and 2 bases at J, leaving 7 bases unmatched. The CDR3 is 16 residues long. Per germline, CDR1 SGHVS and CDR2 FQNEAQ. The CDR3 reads CASSSEAGVPYNEQFF. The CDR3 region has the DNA TGTGCCAGCAGCTCGGAAGCGGGGGTGCCCTACAATGAGCAGTTCTTC.

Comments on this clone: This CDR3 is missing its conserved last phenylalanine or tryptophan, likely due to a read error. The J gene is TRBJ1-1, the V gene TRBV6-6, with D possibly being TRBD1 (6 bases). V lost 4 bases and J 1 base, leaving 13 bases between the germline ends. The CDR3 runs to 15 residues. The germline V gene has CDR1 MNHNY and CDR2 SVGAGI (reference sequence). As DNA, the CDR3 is TGTGCCAGCAGTTTCCAGGGGTTAACGAACACTGAAGCTTTCTCT. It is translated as CASSFQGLTNTEAFS.

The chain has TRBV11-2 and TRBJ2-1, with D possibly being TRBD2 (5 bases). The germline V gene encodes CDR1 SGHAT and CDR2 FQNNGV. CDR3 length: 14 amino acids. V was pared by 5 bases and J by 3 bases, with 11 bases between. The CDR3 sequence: CASSHRTGYNEQFF. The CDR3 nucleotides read TGTGCCAGCAGCCACCGGACTGGCTACAATGAGCAGTTCTTC.

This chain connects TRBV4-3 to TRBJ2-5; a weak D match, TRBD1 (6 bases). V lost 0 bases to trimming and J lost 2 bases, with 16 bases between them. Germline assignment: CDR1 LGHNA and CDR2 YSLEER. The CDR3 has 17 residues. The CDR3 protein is CASSQDSGALGQETQYF. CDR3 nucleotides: TGCGCCAGCAGCCAAGATTCAGGGGCGCTCGGGCAAGAGACCCAGTACTTC.

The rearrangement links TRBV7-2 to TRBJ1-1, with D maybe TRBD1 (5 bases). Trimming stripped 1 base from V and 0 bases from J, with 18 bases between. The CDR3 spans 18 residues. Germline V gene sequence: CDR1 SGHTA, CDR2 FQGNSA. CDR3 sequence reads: CASSLVVIRGKMNTEAFF. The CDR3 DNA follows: TGTGCCAGCAGCTTAGTCGTAATCCGGGGGAAGATGAACACTGAAGCTTTCTTT. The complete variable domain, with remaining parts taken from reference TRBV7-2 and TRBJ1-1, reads GAGVSQSPSNKVTEKGKDVELRCDPISGHTALYWYRQSLGQGLEFLIYFQGNSAPDKSGLPSDRFSAERTGGSVSTLTIQRTQQEDSAVYLCASSLVVIRGKMNTEAFFGQGTRLTVV.

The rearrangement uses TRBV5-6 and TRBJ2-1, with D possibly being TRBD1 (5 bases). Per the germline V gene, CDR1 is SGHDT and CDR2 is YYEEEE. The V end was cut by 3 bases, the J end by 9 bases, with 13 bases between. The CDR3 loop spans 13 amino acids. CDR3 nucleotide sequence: TGTGCCAGCAGCTGGGGCACCCCCGGTGAGCAGTTCTTC. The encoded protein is CASSWGTPGEQFF.